This T cell receptor beta chain emerged from a study of T cell changes during pregnancy in multiple sclerosis. The germline gives CDR1 SQVTM, CDR2 ANQGSEA. This CDR3 is built from 18 residues. Trimming cost V 1 base and J 2 bases; bases outside gene matches: 14. The table came from immunoSEQ multiplex PCR; TCRdb's copy has only in-frame clones and leaves some out. This repertoire shows about 55,000 clones, 94% found once; its top ten account for about 3%. The V call is TRBV29-1, the J call TRBJ2-3, with 8 bases lining up with TRBD2. Sequencing was performed on CD8+ T cells from peripheral blood mononuclear cells, taken in the third trimester of pregnancy. This sequence was found in a female donor with multiple sclerosis, enrolled in a pregnancy study. The DNA of the CDR3 is TGCAGCGTTGAAGTCTGGCGGGAGGTTGCCCTCCTCACAGATACGCAGTATTTT. This encodes CSVEVWREVALLTDTQYF.